One and the same sample provided the 26 T cell receptor beta chains below, sequenced in a study of T cell repertoires in ileal Crohn's disease. The method was immunoSEQ multiplex PCR; TCRdb's version includes in-frame clones alone and lacks a portion of them. In the table there are thousands of clones, roughly 80% of which are singletons. The sample was ileal tissue. The receptor set was obtained from an adult with Crohn's disease.

V is TRBV18 and J is TRBJ2-3; 9 bases align to TRBD1. The CDR3 is 15 residues long. J was trimmed by 6 bases and V by 5 bases; bases with no gene match: 9. Germline V gene data show CDR1 as KGHSH and CDR2 as LQKENI. CDR3 in DNA: TGTGCCAGCTCAGCACTAACAGGGGGCGCTGATACGCAGTATTTT. Amino acid sequence: CASSALTGGADTQYF.

V and J are TRBV5-1 and TRBJ2-1; 11 nucleotides align to TRBD1. The CDR3 length is 15 residues. The trim removed 5 bases at V and 8 bases at J, leaving 9 bases unmatched. Germline loops: CDR1 SGHRS, CDR2 YFSETQ. DNA for the CDR3: TGCGCCAGCAGGAGGGAGGACAGGGGGCTCGATGAGCAGTTCTTC. This translates into CASRREDRGLDEQFF.

The chain carries TRBV7-9 and TRBJ1-4; 10 positions match TRBD1. The germline V gene has CDR1 SEHNR and CDR2 FQNEAQ (reference sequence). This CDR3 contains 14 residues. V was pared by 5 bases and J by 8 bases, with 5 bases of the junction left unmatched. The CDR3, as DNA: TGTGCCAGCAGCCCCGGGACAGGGGCCGAAAAACTGTTTTTT. It is translated as CASSPGTGAEKLFF.

The genes are TRBV7-8 and TRBJ1-1; TRBD1 aligns across 8 bases. Losses at the gene ends were 7 bases for V and 1 base for J; bases not matched to a gene: 5. Per the germline V gene, CDR1 is SGHVS and CDR2 is FQNEAQ. The CDR3 contains 14 residues. Written as DNA, the CDR3 is TGTGCCAGCAAACCCGGGACAGGGAACACTGAAGCTTTCTTT. Translating gives CASKPGTGNTEAFF.

The rearrangement joins TRBV11-1 to TRBJ2-7; D might be TRBD2 (6 bases). Trimming pared 6 bases from V and 7 bases from J, leaving 16 bases between. The CDR3 is 13 amino acids. Germline CDR1 and CDR2: SGHAT and FQDESV (reference sequence). CDR3 sequence reads: CASSSPPGREQYF. The CDR3, as DNA: TGTGCCAGCAGTTCCCCCCCGGGGAGGGAGCAGTACTTC. Complete variable domain (other parts from reference TRBV11-1 and TRBJ2-7): EAEVAQSPRYKITEKSQAVAFWCDPISGHATLYWYRQILGQGPELLVQFQDESVVDDSQLPKDRFSAERLKGVDSTLKIQPAELGDSAMYLCASSSPPGREQYFGPGTRLTVT.

The chain recombines TRBV25-1 with TRBJ2-3; 8 nucleotides agree with TRBD1. The CDR3 is made up of 14 amino acids. Germline CDR1 is MGHDK and CDR2 is SYGVNS. Unmatched junction bases numbered 4, after V lost 6 bases and J lost 2 bases. CDR3 DNA sequence: TGTGCCAGCAGCTGGACAGGGACCACAGATACGCAGTATTTT. This sequence encodes CASSWTGTTDTQYF.

The chain couples TRBV7-6 to TRBJ1-4, with D possibly TRBD1 on 5 matching bases. The CDR3 is 16 amino acids. In germline, CDR1 is SGHVS, CDR2 FNYEAQ. V was clipped by 6 bases and J by 0 bases, with 14 bases between them. CDR3 coding DNA: TGTGCCAGCAGTCGGGGGGGATACGCAACTAATGAAAAACTGTTTTTT. Translating it yields CASSRGGYATNEKLFF.

This chain uses TRBV28 with TRBJ1-4; a possible D gene is TRBD1 (6 bases). Looked up from germline, CDR1 is MDHEN and CDR2 is SYDVKM. The CDR3 consists of 14 residues. V lost 0 bases to trimming and J lost 7 bases, with 9 bases between them. CDR3 bases: TGTGCCAGCAGTTTATGGGGGGCGCGTGAAAAACTGTTTTTT. Translation gives CASSLWGAREKLFF.

This chain uses TRBV6-5 with TRBJ1-1; D gene uncertain. The CDR3 is made up of 15 amino acids. V gave up 0 bases and J gave up 5 bases, with 13 bases separating them. Germline V gene sequence: CDR1 MNHEY, CDR2 SVGAGI. CDR3 sequence reads: CASSYSGRTGTEAFF. DNA of the CDR3: TGTGCCAGCAGTTACTCTGGGAGGACTGGAACTGAAGCTTTCTTT.

The J gene is TRBJ1-6, the V gene TRBV30, with 7 bases lining up with TRBD1. There are 13 residues in the CDR3. CDR1 is GTSNPN, CDR2 SVGIG, per germline (reference sequence). Trimming took 4 bases from V and 7 from J; bases not matched to a gene: 4. The CDR3 region is CAWIGQANSPLHF. CDR3 nucleotides: TGTGCCTGGATCGGACAGGCAAATTCACCCCTCCACTTT.

This sequence joins TRBV19 and TRBJ1-6, with TRBD1 identical over 7 bases. Losses at the gene ends were 5 bases for V and 7 bases for J; bases not matched to a gene: 8. The CDR3 is made up of 15 amino acids. Germline values: CDR1 LNHDA, CDR2 SQIVND (reference sequence). CDR3 sequence (DNA): TGTGCCAGTAGTTTCGAGGGACAGCCGAATTCACCCCTCCACTTT. Its protein product is CASSFEGQPNSPLHF.

As concerns this clone: Other nucleotide sequences from this sample produce the same CDR3. The chain combines TRBV2 with TRBJ2-4; D is perhaps TRBD2 (5 bases). Per the germline V gene, CDR1 is SNHLY and CDR2 is FYNNEI. V lost 6 bases to trimming and J lost 1 base, with 7 bases between them. The CDR3 loop spans 13 amino acids. The CDR3 loop is CASSGLAKNIQYF. CDR3 coding DNA: TGTGCCAGCAGCGGACTGGCCAAAAACATTCAGTACTTC.

The rearrangement uses TRBV11-2 and TRBJ2-1; 12 positions agree with TRBD2. CDR1 is SGHAT and CDR2 is FQNNGV in the germline V gene. The CDR3 contains 16 residues. V lost 5 bases, J lost 4 bases, and 6 bases stayed unmatched. In nucleotides, the CDR3 is TGTGCCAGCAGCCCCCGACTAGCGGGAGTATACAATGAGCAGTTCTTC. It translates to CASSPRLAGVYNEQFF. Full variable domain (rest looked up from reference TRBV11-2 and TRBJ2-1): EAGVAQSPRYKIIEKRQSVAFWCNPISGHATLYWYQQILGQGPKLLIQFQNNGVVDDSQLPKDRFSAERLKGVDSTLKIQPAKLEDSAVYLCASSPRLAGVYNEQFFGPGTRLTVL.

The gene calls are TRBV15 and TRBJ1-5; 7 nucleotides match TRBD1. This CDR3 contains 15 residues. With V trimmed by 4 bases and J by 5 bases, 8 bases remained unmatched. CDR1 and CDR2 from the germline V gene are LNHNV and YYDKDF (reference sequence). The CDR3 DNA follows: TGTGCCACCAGCAAATACAGGGGAAGAGATCAGCCCCAGCATTTT. It yields the protein CATSKYRGRDQPQHF.

The chain uses TRBV12-5 and TRBJ2-2; D ambiguous. CDR1 and CDR2 from the germline V gene are LGHNT and FRNRAP. The CDR3 spans 13 residues. Trimming stripped 1 base from V and 5 bases from J, with 5 bases between. As DNA, the CDR3 is TGTGCTAGTGGTTTGGCCTTTACCGGGGAGCTGTTTTTT. This codes for CASGLAFTGELFF.

Points on this clone: The junction and the germline gene differ at one end; a read error may be behind it. This sequence joins TRBV6-1 and TRBJ2-3; no clear D. This CDR3 has 14 amino acids. Germline V lookup: CDR1 MNHNS, CDR2 SASEGT. The CDR3 spells CASSEGDDTDMQYF. The CDR3 coding sequence is TGTGCCAGCAGTGAAGGAGACGACACAGATATGCAGTATTTT.

The count of this clone is one. The rearrangement links TRBV5-4 to TRBJ2-3; 9 bases agree with TRBD2. This CDR3 has 16 residues. After removal of 0 bases from V and 1 base from J, the junction contained 3 bases not matched to a gene. Germline CDR1 and CDR2: SGHNT and YYREEE (reference sequence). The CDR3 bases are TGTGCCAGCAGCTTGGGGGGCGGGAGGGGCACAGATACGCAGTATTTT. Amino acid sequence: CASSLGGGRGTDTQYF.

This clone has a single count. J is TRBJ2-1 and V is TRBV7-6; 14 bases are shared with TRBD2. Trimming at V came to 3 bases and at J to 7 bases, leaving 11 bases not matched to a gene. The CDR3 spans 18 residues. Per the germline V gene, CDR1 is SGHVS and CDR2 is FNYEAQ. CDR3 region: CASSLLGGLAGGVNEQFF. In DNA form, the CDR3 reads TGTGCCAGCAGCTTGTTAGGAGGACTAGCGGGAGGAGTGAATGAGCAGTTCTTC.

The chain recombines TRBV7-9 with TRBJ2-2; unclear D gene. V was trimmed by 0 bases and J by 4 bases, leaving 6 bases between them. The germline V gene has CDR1 SEHNR and CDR2 FQNEAQ (reference sequence). The CDR3 spans 14 residues. In nucleotides, the CDR3 is TGTGCCAGCAGCTTAGCGACTCGCACCGGGGAGCTGTTTTTT. Translated: CASSLATRTGELFF.

Only one count was recorded for this clone. This chain links TRBV4-2 with TRBJ1-6; TRBD1 might be the D (5 bases). Germline V gene lookup returns CDR1 LGHNA and CDR2 YNFKEQ. V dropped 6 bases and J dropped 5 bases, with 11 bases sitting between them. The CDR3 has 14 residues. The CDR3 spells CASRADSDNSPLHF. In DNA, the CDR3 is TGTGCCAGCAGAGCAGACAGTGATAATTCACCCCTCCACTTT.

The gene calls are TRBV27 and TRBJ2-1; D is perhaps TRBD2 (6 bases). The CDR3 extends over 14 amino acids. Germline V gene data show CDR1 as MNHEY and CDR2 as SMNVEV (reference sequence). Trimming left V 6 bases short and J 8 bases short, with 17 bases between. The CDR3 is CASSSLAIGDEQFF. The CDR3 region has the DNA TGTGCCAGCAGCTCACTAGCTATTGGCGATGAGCAGTTCTTC.

The rearrangement links TRBV10-2 to TRBJ1-2; TRBD1 agrees at 7 bases. This CDR3 is 15 amino acids long. V gave up 0 bases and J gave up 4 bases; unmatched junction bases: 5. The germline CDR1 and CDR2 sequences are WSHSY and SAAADI. CDR3 in amino acids: CASSESGQQSYGYTF. CDR3 nucleotide sequence: TGCGCCAGCAGTGAGTCGGGACAGCAATCCTATGGCTACACCTTC.

The rearrangement links TRBV7-7 to TRBJ2-5; TRBD2 matches 8 bases. This CDR3 has 15 amino acids. Germline values: CDR1 SSHAT, CDR2 FNYEAQ (reference sequence). V lost 1 base, J lost 5 bases, and 6 bases stayed unmatched. In DNA form, the CDR3 reads TGTGCCAGCAGCTTAGGGAGCGGGAGTGGGGAGACCCAGTACTTC. Protein product: CASSLGSGSGETQYF. The whole variable domain, filled in from reference TRBV7-7 and TRBJ2-5, reads GAGVSQSPRYKVTKRGQDVTLRCDPISSHATLYWYQQALGQGPEFLTYFNYEAQPDKSGLPSDRFSAERPEGSISTLTIQRTEQRDSAMYRCASSLGSGSGETQYFGPGTRLLVL.

The chain couples TRBV6-6 to TRBJ2-7; a weak D match, TRBD1 (5 bases). Germline CDR1 reads MNHNY; CDR2 reads SVGAGI (reference sequence). The CDR3 consists of 16 residues. Trimming cost V 0 bases and J 2 bases, with 14 bases left between them. Here the CDR3 DNA reads TGTGCCAGCAGTTACTCGATGTGGGGCCAAACCTACGAGCAGTACTTC. Translating gives CASSYSMWGQTYEQYF.

CDR3 region: CASSAIVTGGGSEKLFF. Written as DNA, the CDR3 is TGTGCCAGCAGCGCCATTGTGACAGGGGGCGGGAGTGAAAAACTGTTTTTT. The rearrangement links TRBV7-7 to TRBJ1-4, with 10 bases identical to TRBD1. The junction had 13 bases not matched to a gene; V was cut back by 5 bases and J by 7 bases. The CDR3 runs 17 residues. CDR1 is SSHAT, CDR2 FNYEAQ, per germline (reference sequence).

This clone was seen more than once but under ten times. The chain combines TRBV6-1 with TRBJ2-4; 7 bases line up with TRBD2. This CDR3 region has 15 residues. Germline V gene lookup returns CDR1 MNHNS and CDR2 SASEGT. V lost 7 bases to trimming and J lost 4 bases; unmatched junction nucleotides: 10. Here the CDR3 DNA reads TGTGCCAGCATGGGGGGAGGGACGGGTAAAAACATTCAGTACTTC. Amino acids: CASMGGGTGKNIQYF.